Given below is one T cell receptor beta chain in context. The data are from a study of blood T cell repertoires in COVID-19. Across the whole study: COVID-19 samples from acute and convalescent phases originated in the United States, Italy and Spain. The cDNA or gDNA used as material had been derived from T cells, B-cell-depleted T cells, or PBMCs.

Germline CDR1 reads SGDLS; CDR2 reads YYNGEE. The V end lost 0 bases, the J end lost 5 bases, and 18 bases lay between the germline ends. The CDR3 loop spans 16 amino acids. As handled by the study authors: Nucleated cell number was recorded as an estimate derived from reference gene primer amplification. Sequenced by immunoSEQ multiplex PCR; TCRdb stores in-frame clones only, minus some. V and J calls and clone size are copied from that table; D and trimming were computed from the DNA. The sample lists about 120,000 clones; over 80% were seen once. This TCR was sampled from a woman between 70 and 85 years old with acute or convalescent COVID-19. The sample consisted of peripheral blood. The chain is built from TRBV9 and TRBJ2-7; perhaps TRBD1 as D (6 bases). CDR3 sequence reads: CASSVGGTGNLDEQYF. Here the CDR3 DNA reads TGTGCCAGCAGCGTAGGAGGTACAGGGAATCTCGACGAGCAGTACTTC.